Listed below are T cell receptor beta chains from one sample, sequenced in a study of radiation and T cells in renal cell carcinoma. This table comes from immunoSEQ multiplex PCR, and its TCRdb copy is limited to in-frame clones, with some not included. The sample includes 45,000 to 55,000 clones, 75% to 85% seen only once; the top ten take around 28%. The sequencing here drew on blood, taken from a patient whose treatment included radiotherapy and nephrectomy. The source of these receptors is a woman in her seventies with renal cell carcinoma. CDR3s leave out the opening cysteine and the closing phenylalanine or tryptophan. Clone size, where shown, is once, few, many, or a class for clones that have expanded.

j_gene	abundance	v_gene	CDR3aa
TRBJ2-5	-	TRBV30	AWRATGFRETQY
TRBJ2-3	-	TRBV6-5	ASTSGVADTQY
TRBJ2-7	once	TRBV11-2	ASSFGQGLYEQY
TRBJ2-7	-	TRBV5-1	ASTGGAGSSYEQY
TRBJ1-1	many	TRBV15	ATSRVARANTEAF
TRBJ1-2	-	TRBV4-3	ASSQDLPGAGGGYT
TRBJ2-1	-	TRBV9	ASSRGLGPVFDNEQF
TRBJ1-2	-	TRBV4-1	ASSQLLRGHYGYT
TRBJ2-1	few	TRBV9	ASAGAAYNEQF
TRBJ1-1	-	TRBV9	ASSVGGGANTEAF
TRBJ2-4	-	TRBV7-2	ASSLAGLAGPLAKNIQY
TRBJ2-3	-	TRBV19	ASSMESTSGVRDTQY
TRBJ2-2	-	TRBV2	ASSDEGGELF
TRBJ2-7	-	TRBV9	ASSLDSFSYEQY
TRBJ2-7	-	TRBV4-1	ASSQEGSGEQY
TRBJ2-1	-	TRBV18	ASSPPTSGVQF
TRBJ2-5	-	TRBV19	ASSTPVAGGGQTQY
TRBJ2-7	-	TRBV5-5	ASSWGLGGRGEQY
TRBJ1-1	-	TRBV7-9	ASTLVSDTEAF
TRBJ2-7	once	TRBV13	ASSLGVGSSYEQY
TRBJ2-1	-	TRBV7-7	ASSHGTGEGNEQF
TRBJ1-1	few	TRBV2	ASSSQGAPTEAF
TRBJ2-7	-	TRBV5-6	ASSLAGTGTEQY
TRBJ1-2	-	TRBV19	ASIPRGQGRGYT
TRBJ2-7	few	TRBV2	ASNPQDLTYEQY
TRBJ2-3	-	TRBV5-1	ASSSAHGDTQY
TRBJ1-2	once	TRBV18	ASSPDRGRINGYT
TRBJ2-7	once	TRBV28	ASSLLANEQY
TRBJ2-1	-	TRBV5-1	ASSLQYNEQF
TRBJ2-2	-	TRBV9	ASSVGIAGNFGELF
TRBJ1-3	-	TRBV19	ASSIVAGTIGNTIY
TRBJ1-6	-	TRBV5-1	ASSLTRDNYNSPLH
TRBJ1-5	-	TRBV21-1	ASSGGFMSEDQPQH
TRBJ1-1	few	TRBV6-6	ASSTGLDNTEAF
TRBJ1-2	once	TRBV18	ASSPSEVRDYGYT
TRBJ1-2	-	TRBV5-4	ASSLGGDSYGYT
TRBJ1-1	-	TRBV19	ASSMARRNTEAF